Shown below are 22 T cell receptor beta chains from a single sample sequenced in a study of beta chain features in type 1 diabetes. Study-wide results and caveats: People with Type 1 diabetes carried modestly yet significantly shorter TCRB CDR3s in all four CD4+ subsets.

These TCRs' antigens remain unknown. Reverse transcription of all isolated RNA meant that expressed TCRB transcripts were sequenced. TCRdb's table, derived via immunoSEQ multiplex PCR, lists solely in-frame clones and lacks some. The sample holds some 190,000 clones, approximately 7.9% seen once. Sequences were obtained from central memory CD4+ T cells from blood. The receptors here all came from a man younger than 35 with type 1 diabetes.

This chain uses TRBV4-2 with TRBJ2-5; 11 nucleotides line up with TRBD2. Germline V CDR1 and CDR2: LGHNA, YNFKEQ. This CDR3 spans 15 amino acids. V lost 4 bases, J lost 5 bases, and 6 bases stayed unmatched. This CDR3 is CASSPTSGRGETQYF. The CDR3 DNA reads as TGTGCCAGCAGCCCAACTAGCGGGAGAGGGGAGACCCAGTACTTC.

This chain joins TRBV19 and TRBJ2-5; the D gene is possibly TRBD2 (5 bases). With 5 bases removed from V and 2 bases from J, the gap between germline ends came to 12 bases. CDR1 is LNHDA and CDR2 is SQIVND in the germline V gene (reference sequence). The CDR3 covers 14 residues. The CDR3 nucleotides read TGTGCCAGTAGTTCGGACTGGATACAAGAGACCCAGTACTTC. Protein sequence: CASSSDWIQETQYF.

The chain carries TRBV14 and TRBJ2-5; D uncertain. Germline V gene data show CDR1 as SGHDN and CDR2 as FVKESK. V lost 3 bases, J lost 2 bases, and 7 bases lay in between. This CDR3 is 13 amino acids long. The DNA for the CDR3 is TGTGCCAGCAGCCACTGGCGGCAAGAGACCCAGTACTTC. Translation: CASSHWRQETQYF. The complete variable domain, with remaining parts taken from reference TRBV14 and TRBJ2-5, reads EAGVTQFPSHSVIEKGQTVTLRCDPISGHDNLYWYRRVMGKEIKFLLHFVKESKQDESGMPNNRFLAERTGGTYSTLKVQPAELEDSGVYFCASSHWRQETQYFGPGTRLLVL.

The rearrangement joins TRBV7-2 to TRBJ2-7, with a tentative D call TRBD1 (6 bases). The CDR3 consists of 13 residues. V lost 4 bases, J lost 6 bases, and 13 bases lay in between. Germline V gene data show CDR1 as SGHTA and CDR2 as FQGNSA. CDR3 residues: CASSYVDSLEQYF. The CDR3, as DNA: TGTGCCAGCAGCTACGTGGACAGCCTCGAGCAGTACTTC.

Here the CDR3 reads CSAGGNYGYTF. CDR3 DNA: TGCAGTGCTGGGGGGAACTATGGCTACACCTTC. The chain combines TRBV20-1 with TRBJ1-2; the D gene is possibly TRBD1 (5 bases). The CDR3 spans 11 residues. Per the germline V gene, CDR1 is DFQATT and CDR2 is SNEGSKA (reference sequence). V was shortened by 5 bases and J by 2 bases, with 6 bases between the two germline ends.

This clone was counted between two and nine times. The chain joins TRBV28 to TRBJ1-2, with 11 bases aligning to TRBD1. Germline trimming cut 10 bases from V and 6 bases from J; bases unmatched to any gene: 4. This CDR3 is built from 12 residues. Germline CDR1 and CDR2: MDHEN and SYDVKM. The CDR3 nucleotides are TGTGCCACATGGGGACAGGGGGATGGCTACACCTTC. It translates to CATWGQGDGYTF.

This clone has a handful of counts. The DNA for the CDR3 is TGTGCCAGCAGGGACAGTTCAACTAATGAAAAACTGTTTTTT. It encodes CASRDSSTNEKLFF. The rearrangement links TRBV6-6 to TRBJ1-4; the D gene is possibly TRBD1 (6 bases). CDR1 MNHNY and CDR2 SVGAGI come from the germline V gene (reference sequence). Trimming took off 6 bases at V and 0 bases at J, with 8 bases between the two ends. The CDR3 is made up of 14 amino acids.

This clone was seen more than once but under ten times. The CDR3 DNA sequence: TGTGCCAGCAGTATACTCGGGCTAGCCCGCGGCAATGAGCAGTTCTTC. Amino acids: CASSILGLARGNEQFF. The chain has TRBV27 and TRBJ2-1; D possibly corresponds to TRBD2 (5 bases). The CDR3 covers 16 residues. V lost 5 bases and J 6 bases, leaving 20 bases between the germline ends. The germline V gene has CDR1 MNHEY and CDR2 SMNVEV (reference sequence).

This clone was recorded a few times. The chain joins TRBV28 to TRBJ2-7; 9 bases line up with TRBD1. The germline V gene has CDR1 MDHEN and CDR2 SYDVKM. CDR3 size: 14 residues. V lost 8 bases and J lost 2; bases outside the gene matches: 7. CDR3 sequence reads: CASYPGQGTYEQYF. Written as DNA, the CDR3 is TGTGCCAGCTATCCGGGACAGGGAACCTACGAGCAGTACTTC.

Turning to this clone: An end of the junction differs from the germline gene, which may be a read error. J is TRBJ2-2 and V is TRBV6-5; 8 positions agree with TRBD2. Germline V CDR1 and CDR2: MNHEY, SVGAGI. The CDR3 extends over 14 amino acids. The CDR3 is CASGRGGNAGELFF. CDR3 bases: TGTGCCAGCGGACGGGGGGGGAACGCCGGGGAGCTGTTTTTT.

The CDR3 DNA reads as TGCGCCAGCAGTGAAGGACAGCGCTATGGCTACACCTTC. Its translation is CASSEGQRYGYTF. The chain combines TRBV10-1 with TRBJ1-2, with D perhaps matching TRBD1 (6 bases). V gave up 3 bases and J gave up 4 bases, with 9 bases separating them. The germline gives CDR1 WNHNN, CDR2 SYGVQD (reference sequence). CDR3 length: 13 amino acids.

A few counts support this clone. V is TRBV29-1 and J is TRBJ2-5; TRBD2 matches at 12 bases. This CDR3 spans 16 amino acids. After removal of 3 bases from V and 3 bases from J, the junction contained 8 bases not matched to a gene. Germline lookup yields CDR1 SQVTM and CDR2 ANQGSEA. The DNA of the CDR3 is TGCAGCGTTGAGCGGGGGTCTAGCGGGGGGGAAGAGACCCAGTACTTC. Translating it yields CSVERGSSGGEETQYF.

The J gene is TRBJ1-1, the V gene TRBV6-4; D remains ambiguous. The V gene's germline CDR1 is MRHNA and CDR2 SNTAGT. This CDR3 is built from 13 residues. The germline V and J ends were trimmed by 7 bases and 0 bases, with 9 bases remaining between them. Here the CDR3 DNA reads TGTGCCAGCAAGGCGGACTTGAACACTGAAGCTTTCTTT. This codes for CASKADLNTEAFF.

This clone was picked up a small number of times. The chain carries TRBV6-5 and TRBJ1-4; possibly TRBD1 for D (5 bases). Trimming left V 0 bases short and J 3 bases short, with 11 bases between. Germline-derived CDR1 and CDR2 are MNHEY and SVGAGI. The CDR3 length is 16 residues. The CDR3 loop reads CASSYSGASANEKLFF. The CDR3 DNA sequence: TGTGCCAGCAGTTACTCAGGGGCATCGGCTAATGAAAAACTGTTTTTT.

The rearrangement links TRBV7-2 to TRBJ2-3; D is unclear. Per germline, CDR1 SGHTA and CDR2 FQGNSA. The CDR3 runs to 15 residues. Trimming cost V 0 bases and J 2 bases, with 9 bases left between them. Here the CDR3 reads CASSLASEPTDTQYF. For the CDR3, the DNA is TGTGCCAGCAGCTTAGCCTCCGAGCCCACAGATACGCAGTATTTT.

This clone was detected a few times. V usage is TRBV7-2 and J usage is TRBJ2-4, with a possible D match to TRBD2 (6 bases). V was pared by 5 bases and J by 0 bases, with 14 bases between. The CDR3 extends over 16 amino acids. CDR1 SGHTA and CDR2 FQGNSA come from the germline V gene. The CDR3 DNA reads TGTGCCAGCAGCCACGGGGCGGGACTAGCCAAAAACATTCAGTACTTC. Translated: CASSHGAGLAKNIQYF.

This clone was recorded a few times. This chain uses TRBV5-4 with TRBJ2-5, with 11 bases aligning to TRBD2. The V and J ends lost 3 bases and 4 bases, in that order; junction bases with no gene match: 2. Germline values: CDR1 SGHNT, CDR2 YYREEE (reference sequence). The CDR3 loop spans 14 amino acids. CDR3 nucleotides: TGTGCCAGCAGCTATGGACTAGCGGGAGAGACCCAGTACTTC. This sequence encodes CASSYGLAGETQYF.

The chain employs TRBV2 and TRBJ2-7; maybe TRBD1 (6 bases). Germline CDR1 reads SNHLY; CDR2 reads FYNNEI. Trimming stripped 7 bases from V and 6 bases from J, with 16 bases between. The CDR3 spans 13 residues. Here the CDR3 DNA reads TGTGCCAGCATTAGGGACACACACACCGAGCAGTACTTC. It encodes CASIRDTHTEQYF.

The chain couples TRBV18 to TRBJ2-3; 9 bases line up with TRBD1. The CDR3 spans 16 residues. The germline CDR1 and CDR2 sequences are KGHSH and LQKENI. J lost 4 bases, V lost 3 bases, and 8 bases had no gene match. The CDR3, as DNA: TGTGCCAGCTCACCCCTACCATGGACAGGGGCAGATACGCAGTATTTT. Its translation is CASSPLPWTGADTQYF.

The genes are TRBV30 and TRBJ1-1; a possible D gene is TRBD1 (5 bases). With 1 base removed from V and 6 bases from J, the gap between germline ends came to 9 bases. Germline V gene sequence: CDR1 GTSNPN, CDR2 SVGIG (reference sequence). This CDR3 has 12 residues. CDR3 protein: CAWSGGGAEAFF. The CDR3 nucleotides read TGTGCCTGGAGTGGAGGAGGGGCTGAAGCTTTCTTT.

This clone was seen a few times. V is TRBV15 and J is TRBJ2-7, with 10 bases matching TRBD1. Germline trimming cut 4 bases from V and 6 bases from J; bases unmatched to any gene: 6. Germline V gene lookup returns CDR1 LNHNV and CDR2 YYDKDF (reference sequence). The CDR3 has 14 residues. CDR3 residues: CATSTGQGVTEQYF. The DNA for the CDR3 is TGTGCCACCAGCACCGGACAGGGGGTAACCGAGCAGTACTTC.

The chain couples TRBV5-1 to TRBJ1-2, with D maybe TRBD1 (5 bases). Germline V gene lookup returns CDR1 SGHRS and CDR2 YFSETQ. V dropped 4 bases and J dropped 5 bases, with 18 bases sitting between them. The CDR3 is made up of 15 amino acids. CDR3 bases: TGCGCCAGCAGCGCTACGGGACTCCGCTCATATGGCTACACCTTC. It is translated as CASSATGLRSYGYTF.